These 24 T cell receptor beta chains came from one sample sequenced in a study of blood T cell repertoires in COVID-19. Libraries were prepared by immunoSEQ multiplex PCR; TCRdb keeps only in-frame clonotypes and omits some of them. Of under 200,000 clones in the sample, around 82% were seen once. Source material: peripheral blood. These TCRs come from a woman between 65 and 79 years old who had recovered from COVID-19.

The chain uses TRBV4-2 and TRBJ2-5, with 9 positions matching TRBD2. The CDR3 runs to 14 residues. CDR1 and CDR2 from the germline V gene are LGHNA and YNFKEQ. V lost 6 bases, J lost 4 bases, and 6 bases stayed unmatched. CDR3 residues: CASSKAGGGETQYF. DNA for the CDR3: TGTGCCAGCAGTAAAGCGGGGGGTGGAGAGACCCAGTACTTC.

This clone was counted once. The chain links TRBV6-5 to TRBJ2-7; 7 bases are a match to TRBD1. Germline V gives CDR1 MNHEY, CDR2 SVGAGI. The junction had 7 bases not matched to a gene; V was cut back by 0 bases and J by 2 bases. The CDR3 spans 16 residues. The CDR3 region is CASSYSSGTVAYEQYF. Written as DNA, the CDR3 is TGTGCCAGCAGTTACTCGTCAGGGACAGTCGCCTACGAGCAGTACTTC.

This clone has just a few counts. This sequence joins TRBV9 and TRBJ1-2; D is perhaps TRBD1 (5 bases). Trimming cost V 0 bases and J 5 bases, with 14 bases left between them. Germline lookup yields CDR1 SGDLS and CDR2 YYNGEE. CDR3 length: 15 amino acids. CDR3 region: CASSVGGGSLYGYTF. For the CDR3, the DNA is TGTGCCAGCAGCGTAGGTGGGGGGTCTCTTTATGGCTACACCTTC.

The chain is built from TRBV15 and TRBJ1-5; possibly TRBD1 for D (5 bases). Germline loops: CDR1 LNHNV, CDR2 YYDKDF (reference sequence). This CDR3 comprises 15 residues. Trimming removed 3 bases from V and 2 bases from J, with 11 bases in between. CDR3 in amino acids: CATSRDPGGNQPQHF. In DNA form, the CDR3 reads TGTGCCACCAGCAGGGACCCGGGGGGCAATCAGCCCCAGCATTTT.

V and J are TRBV15 and TRBJ2-2; TRBD1 aligns across 7 bases. This CDR3 has 15 amino acids. The germline V gene encodes CDR1 LNHNV and CDR2 YYDKDF (reference sequence). Trimming at V came to 9 bases and at J to 9 bases, leaving 16 bases not matched to a gene. CDR3 sequence reads: CATGNAGTEHRELFF. Written as DNA, the CDR3 is TGTGCCACGGGCAATGCCGGGACAGAGCACCGGGAGCTGTTTTTT. The full variable domain, completed using reference TRBV15 and TRBJ2-2, is DAMVIQNPRYQVTQFGKPVTLSCSQTLNHNVMYWYQQKSSQAPKLLFHYYDKDFNNEADTPDNFQSRRPNTSFCFLDIRSPGLGDTAMYLCATGNAGTEHRELFFGEGSRLTVL.

The V call is TRBV7-8, the J call TRBJ1-4; no reliable D call. This CDR3 spans 15 amino acids. The germline gives CDR1 SGHVS, CDR2 FQNEAQ. The V end was cut by 5 bases, the J end by 0 bases, with 10 bases between. The CDR3 DNA reads TGTGCCAGCAGCCGAGGCGGGGCAACTAATGAAAAACTGTTTTTT. Protein sequence: CASSRGGATNEKLFF.

The chain is built from TRBV3-1 (or the pseudogene TRBV3-2) and TRBJ2-5; weak D call: TRBD2 (7 bases). CDR1 is LGHDT, CDR2 YNNKEL, per germline (reference sequence). Trimming shortened V by 4 bases and J by 5 bases, and 14 bases separated the two germline ends. The CDR3 has 14 residues. CDR3 bases: TGTGCCAGCAGCCGGAAAGGGGGAGGGGAGACCCAGTACTTC. It is translated as CASSRKGGGETQYF.

This chain links TRBV5-1 with TRBJ2-7, with TRBD1 as a possible D gene (6 bases). This CDR3 comprises 14 residues. Germline CDR1 and CDR2: SGHRS and YFSETQ. V was cut by 1 base and J by 7 bases, with 15 bases left in between. CDR3 nucleotide sequence: TGCGCCAGCAGCTTGTGGGGGCGCGGAAGTGAGCAGTACTTC. Protein: CASSLWGRGSEQYF.

The chain uses TRBV4-3 and TRBJ2-5; tentative D call: TRBD2 (6 bases). Germline V gene lookup returns CDR1 LGHNA and CDR2 YSLEER. Trimming pared 1 base from V and 1 base from J, leaving 13 bases between. The CDR3 contains 16 residues. The CDR3 DNA sequence: TGCGCCAGCAGCCAAGGGATAGCGGCCACCCAAGAGACCCAGTACTTC. This sequence encodes CASSQGIAATQETQYF.

This chain links TRBV19 with TRBJ1-6; D gene unclear. This CDR3 has 14 amino acids. Germline CDR1 reads LNHDA; CDR2 reads SQIVND (reference sequence). V lost 3 bases and J lost 9, with 12 bases in between. CDR3 in amino acids: CASSMRQEASPLHF. CDR3 coding DNA: TGTGCCAGTAGTATGAGGCAGGAGGCTTCACCCCTCCACTTT.

This clone has only one observation. The chain joins TRBV2 to TRBJ2-5, with TRBD1 identical over 7 bases. The CDR3 spans 13 residues. With V trimmed by 4 bases and J by 5 bases, 4 bases remained unmatched. Germline V lookup: CDR1 SNHLY, CDR2 FYNNEI. CDR3 DNA sequence: TGTGCCAGCAGTGTGGGCAGGGGGGAGACCCAGTACTTC. Translation: CASSVGRGETQYF. The full variable domain, completed using reference TRBV2 and TRBJ2-5, is EPEVTQTPSHQVTQMGQEVILRCVPISNHLYFYWYRQILGQKVEFLVSFYNNEISEKSEIFDDQFSVERPDGSNFTLKIRSTKLEDSAMYFCASSVGRGETQYFGPGTRLLVL.

V is TRBV27 and J is TRBJ2-5, with D unclear. CDR1 is MNHEY and CDR2 is SMNVEV in the germline V gene (reference sequence). V lost 3 bases and J lost 5, with 10 bases in between. The CDR3 spans 13 residues. The CDR3 sequence: CASSFLPRETQYF. CDR3 bases: TGTGCCAGCAGTTTCCTACCGCGGGAGACCCAGTACTTC.

This clone was found a few times. The chain links TRBV24-1 to TRBJ1-1; 10 nucleotides match TRBD1. Germline V gives CDR1 KGHDR, CDR2 SFDVKD. The CDR3 has 12 residues. The ends lost 9 bases at V and 3 bases at J; junction bases unmatched: 0. CDR3 protein: CATGTGDTEAFF. In DNA, the CDR3 is TGTGCCACCGGGACAGGGGACACTGAAGCTTTCTTT.

This rearrangement joins TRBV6-6 to TRBJ1-3, with unresolved D. This CDR3 is built from 12 residues. Trimming removed 8 bases from V and 2 bases from J, with 7 bases in between. CDR1 is MNHNY and CDR2 is SVGAGI in the germline V gene (reference sequence). The DNA of the CDR3 is TGTGCCAGCGGGCAGACTGGAAACACCATATATTTT. This encodes CASGQTGNTIYF.

This clone was counted a few times. This rearrangement joins TRBV7-8 to TRBJ2-7; 10 nucleotides match TRBD1. CDR3 length: 16 residues. V lost 3 bases, J lost 2 bases, and 7 bases stayed unmatched. Germline loops: CDR1 SGHVS, CDR2 FQNEAQ. This CDR3 is CASSFLAGQGTYEQYF. The CDR3 bases are TGTGCCAGCAGCTTTTTGGCGGGACAGGGGACCTACGAGCAGTACTTC.

This clone was found a few times. The J gene is TRBJ2-7, the V gene TRBV29-1; 7 bases are a match to TRBD2. This CDR3 is built from 13 residues. The germline V gene encodes CDR1 SQVTM and CDR2 ANQGSEA. Trimming at V came to 1 base and at J to 6 bases, leaving 6 bases not matched to a gene. The CDR3 loop is CSVEVAPGGEQYF. The CDR3 DNA sequence: TGCAGCGTTGAAGTGGCCCCGGGGGGCGAGCAGTACTTC.

This clone was observed a few times. This chain joins TRBV7-2 and TRBJ2-3, with D hard to call. With 3 bases removed from V and 6 bases from J, the gap between germline ends came to 10 bases. The CDR3 spans 13 residues. The germline V gene has CDR1 SGHTA and CDR2 FQGNSA. CDR3 sequence reads: CASSFMSRDTQYF. The DNA of the CDR3 is TGTGCCAGCAGCTTTATGAGCAGGGATACGCAGTATTTT.

The V gene is TRBV13, the J gene TRBJ1-2; tentative D call: TRBD1 (6 bases). Germline V lookup: CDR1 PRHDT, CDR2 FYEKMQ (reference sequence). V lost 7 bases to trimming and J lost 2 bases, with 23 bases between them. The CDR3 runs 17 residues. The CDR3 loop is CASTPWAGAGTNYGYTF. DNA of the CDR3: TGTGCCAGCACCCCGTGGGCAGGGGCAGGGACAAACTATGGCTACACCTTC.

This chain connects TRBV27 to TRBJ2-1; TRBD2 aligns across 13 bases. Germline CDR1 reads MNHEY; CDR2 reads SMNVEV (reference sequence). J lost 0 bases, V lost 5 bases, and 7 bases had no gene match. The CDR3 loop spans 18 amino acids. CDR3 nucleotide sequence: TGTGCCAGCAGTCCCCTCGGACTAGCGGGGGTCTCCTACAATGAGCAGTTCTTC. Amino acids: CASSPLGLAGVSYNEQFF.

This chain links TRBV19 with TRBJ1-5; the match to TRBD1 covers 10 bases. The germline V gene has CDR1 LNHDA and CDR2 SQIVND (reference sequence). V lost 6 bases to trimming and J lost 7 bases; unmatched junction nucleotides: 9. The CDR3 spans 15 residues. The CDR3 DNA sequence: TGTGCCAGTAGCCCCCGGACAGGGGGAGAGCAGCCCCAGCATTTT. This codes for CASSPRTGGEQPQHF.

This CDR3 reads CASSQLNGNEQFF. Written as DNA, the CDR3 is TGCGCCAGCAGCCAATTGAACGGCAATGAGCAGTTCTTC. The chain links TRBV5-1 to TRBJ2-1; no clear D gene. Germline CDR1 SGHRS, CDR2 YFSETQ. V lost 4 bases to trimming and J lost 6 bases, with 11 bases between them. CDR3 length equals 13 residues.

The chain recombines TRBV15 with TRBJ1-4, with 7 bases fitting TRBD1. CDR3 length equals 14 residues. J gave up 8 bases and V 0 bases, and 3 bases lay outside the gene matches. Per germline, CDR1 LNHNV and CDR2 YYDKDF (reference sequence). CDR3 loop: CATSREQGREKLFF. In DNA form, the CDR3 reads TGTGCCACCAGCAGAGAACAGGGGAGGGAAAAACTGTTTTTT.

V usage is TRBV5-4 and J usage is TRBJ2-1, with TRBD2 identical over 12 bases. This CDR3 spans 16 amino acids. V dropped 4 bases and J dropped 12; count of bases not matched to a gene: 14. Per germline, CDR1 SGHNT and CDR2 YYREEE (reference sequence). This CDR3 reads CASSPAASGGALRQFF. CDR3 nucleotide sequence: TGTGCCAGCAGCCCGGCGGCTAGCGGGGGGGCCTTGCGGCAGTTCTTC.

This chain joins TRBV14 and TRBJ1-1; D is possibly TRBD1 (5 bases). V was cut by 4 bases and J by 5 bases, with 17 bases left in between. The CDR3 runs 15 residues. In germline, CDR1 is SGHDN, CDR2 FVKESK. CDR3 loop: CASSLVRGYGTEAFF. DNA of the CDR3: TGTGCCAGCAGCCTCGTCCGGGGGTACGGGACTGAAGCTTTCTTT.